This T cell receptor (beta chain) appears in the sequencing data of a study of CXCR3 chemokines and chemotherapy response in bladder cancer. Germline V gene data show CDR1 as SGHAT and CDR2 as FQNNGV. V lost 2 bases and J lost 4; bases outside the gene matches: 3. The CDR3 loop spans 14 amino acids. TCRdb independently ran MiXCR on the PCR reads; one entry per CDR3 protein. The table lists approximately 12,000 distinct CDR3 sequences, around 12% of them singletons. At least ten counts were recorded for this clonotype. The specimen was taken from a patient whose treatment included neoadjuvant chemotherapy. The chain employs TRBV11-2 and TRBJ2-3, with TRBD2 matching 7 bases. The clonotype originates from a human donor with bladder cancer that did not respond to neoadjuvant chemotherapy. The CDR3 loop reads CASSLRAGSDTQYF. CDR3 nucleotides: TGTGCCAGCAGCTTACGAGCGGGATCAGATACGCAGTATTTT.